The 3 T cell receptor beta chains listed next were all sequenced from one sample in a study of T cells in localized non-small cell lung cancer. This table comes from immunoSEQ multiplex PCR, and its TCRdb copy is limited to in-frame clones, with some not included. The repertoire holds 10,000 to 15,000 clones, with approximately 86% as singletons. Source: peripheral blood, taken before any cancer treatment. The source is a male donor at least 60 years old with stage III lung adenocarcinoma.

CDR3 loop: CASSIQRGETQYF. CDR3 coding DNA: TGTGCCAGCAGCATTCAGAGGGGGGAGACCCAGTACTTC. J is TRBJ2-5 and V is TRBV7-6; D is possibly TRBD1 (6 bases). The V end was cut by 5 bases, the J end by 5 bases, with 12 bases between. This CDR3 comprises 13 residues. Germline V CDR1 and CDR2: SGHVS, FNYEAQ.

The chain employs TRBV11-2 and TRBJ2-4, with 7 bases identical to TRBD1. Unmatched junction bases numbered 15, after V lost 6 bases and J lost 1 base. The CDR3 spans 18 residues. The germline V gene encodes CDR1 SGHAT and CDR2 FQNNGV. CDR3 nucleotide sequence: TGTGCCAGCAGTCCAGGACAGGCCTTCTCGTGGGCCAAAAACATTCAGTACTTC. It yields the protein CASSPGQAFSWAKNIQYF.

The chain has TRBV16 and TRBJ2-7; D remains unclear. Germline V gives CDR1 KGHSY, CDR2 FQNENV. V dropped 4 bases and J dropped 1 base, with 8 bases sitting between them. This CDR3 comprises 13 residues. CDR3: CASSPTLSYEQYF. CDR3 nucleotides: TGTGCCAGCAGCCCCACACTTTCCTACGAGCAGTACTTC.